Detailed here is one TCR beta chain. The data derive from a study of cytomegalovirus exposure and HLA in healthy donors. Study background: In terms of ancestry, the Caucasian-associated cluster contained around 79% of the approximately 400 genotyped donors.

Among the donors, all were healthy bone marrow donors. CDR1 is SGHAT and CDR2 is FQNNGV in the germline V gene. The CDR3 is made up of 13 amino acids. Trimming removed 1 base from V and 5 bases from J, with 6 bases in between. Primers for the PCR totalled 60 Vbeta and 13 Jbeta. TCRdb keeps only in-frame clones here, not all; method: immunoSEQ multiplex PCR. The table lists about 160,000 clones, about 82% of them singletons. This receptor was obtained from a woman aged 45-59 years in good health and CMV-seropositive. The sample was PBMCs. This rearrangement joins TRBV11-2 to TRBJ1-5; D uncertain. The CDR3 DNA reads TGTGCCAGCAGCTTAGTCGGAGATCAGCCCCAGCATTTT. The encoded protein is CASSLVGDQPQHF.